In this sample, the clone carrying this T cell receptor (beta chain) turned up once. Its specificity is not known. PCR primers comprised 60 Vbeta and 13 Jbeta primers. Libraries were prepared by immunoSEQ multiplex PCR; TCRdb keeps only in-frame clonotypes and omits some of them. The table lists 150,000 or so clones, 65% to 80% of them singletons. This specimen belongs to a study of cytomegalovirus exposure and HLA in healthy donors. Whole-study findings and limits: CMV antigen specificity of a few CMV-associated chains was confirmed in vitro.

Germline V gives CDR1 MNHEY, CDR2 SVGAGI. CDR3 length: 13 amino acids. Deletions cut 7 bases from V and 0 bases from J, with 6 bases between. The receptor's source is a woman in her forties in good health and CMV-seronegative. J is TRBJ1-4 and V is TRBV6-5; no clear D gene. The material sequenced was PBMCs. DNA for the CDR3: TGTGCCAGCACCCCTGCAACTAATGAAAAACTGTTTTTT. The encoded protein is CASTPATNEKLFF.